The 2 T cell receptor beta chains reported below all come from one sample, sequenced in a study of OX40 agonist ivuxolimab in advanced cancers. The table came from immunoSEQ multiplex PCR; TCRdb's copy has only in-frame clones and leaves some out. The sample shows around 97,000 clones, under 85% of them seen only once. The input for sequencing was CD4+ or CD8+ T cells sorted from blood, taken in a trial of the OX40 agonist ivuxolimab. All receptors come from an adult with an advanced solid tumor such as melanoma, head and neck, liver or kidney cancer.

This rearrangement joins TRBV6-6 to TRBJ2-7, with TRBD1 matching over 10 bases. The CDR3 consists of 14 residues. Looked up from germline, CDR1 is MNHNY and CDR2 is SVGAGI (reference sequence). With V trimmed by 5 bases and J by 6 bases, 7 bases remained unmatched. The CDR3 coding sequence is TGTGCCAGCAGTCCCTCGGACAGGGGGGGCGAGCAGTACTTC. This gives the protein CASSPSDRGGEQYF.

The chain carries TRBV18 and TRBJ2-6, with 8 bases fitting TRBD1. CDR1 KGHSH and CDR2 LQKENI come from the germline V gene. This CDR3 is 17 amino acids long. The V and J ends lost 6 bases and 0 bases, in that order; junction bases with no gene match: 7. CDR3 sequence: CASSEGQAFSGANVLTF. CDR3 in DNA: TGTGCCAGCTCGGAGGGACAGGCTTTCTCTGGGGCCAACGTCCTGACTTTC.